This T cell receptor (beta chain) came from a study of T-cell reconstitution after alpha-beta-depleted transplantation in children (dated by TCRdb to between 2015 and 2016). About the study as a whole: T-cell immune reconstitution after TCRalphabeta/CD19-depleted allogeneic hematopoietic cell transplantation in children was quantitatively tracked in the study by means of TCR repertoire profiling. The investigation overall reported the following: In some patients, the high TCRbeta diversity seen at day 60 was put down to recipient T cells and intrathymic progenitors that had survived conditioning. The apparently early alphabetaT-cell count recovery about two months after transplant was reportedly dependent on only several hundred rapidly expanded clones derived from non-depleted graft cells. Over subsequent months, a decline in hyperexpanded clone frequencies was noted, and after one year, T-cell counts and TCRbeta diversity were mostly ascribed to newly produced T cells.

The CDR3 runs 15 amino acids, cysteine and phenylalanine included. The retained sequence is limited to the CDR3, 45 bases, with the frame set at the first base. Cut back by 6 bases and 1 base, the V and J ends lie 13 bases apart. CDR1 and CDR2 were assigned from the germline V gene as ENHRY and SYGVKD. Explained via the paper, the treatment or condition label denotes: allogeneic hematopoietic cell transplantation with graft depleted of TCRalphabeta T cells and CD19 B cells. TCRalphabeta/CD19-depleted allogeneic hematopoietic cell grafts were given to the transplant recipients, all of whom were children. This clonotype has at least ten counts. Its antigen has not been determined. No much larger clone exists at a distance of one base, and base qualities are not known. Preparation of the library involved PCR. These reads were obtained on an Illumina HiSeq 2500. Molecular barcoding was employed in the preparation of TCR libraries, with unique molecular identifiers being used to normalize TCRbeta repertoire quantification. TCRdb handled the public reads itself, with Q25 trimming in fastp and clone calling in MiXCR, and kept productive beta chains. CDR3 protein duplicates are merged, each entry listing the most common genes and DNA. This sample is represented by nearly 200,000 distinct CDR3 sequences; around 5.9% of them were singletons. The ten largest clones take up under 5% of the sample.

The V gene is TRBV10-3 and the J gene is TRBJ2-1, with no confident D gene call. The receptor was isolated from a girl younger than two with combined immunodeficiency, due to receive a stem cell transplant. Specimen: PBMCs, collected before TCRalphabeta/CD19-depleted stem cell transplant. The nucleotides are TGTGCCATCAGCCAGGATATCACTTCCTACAATGAGCAGTTCTTC. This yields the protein CAISQDITSYNEQFF.